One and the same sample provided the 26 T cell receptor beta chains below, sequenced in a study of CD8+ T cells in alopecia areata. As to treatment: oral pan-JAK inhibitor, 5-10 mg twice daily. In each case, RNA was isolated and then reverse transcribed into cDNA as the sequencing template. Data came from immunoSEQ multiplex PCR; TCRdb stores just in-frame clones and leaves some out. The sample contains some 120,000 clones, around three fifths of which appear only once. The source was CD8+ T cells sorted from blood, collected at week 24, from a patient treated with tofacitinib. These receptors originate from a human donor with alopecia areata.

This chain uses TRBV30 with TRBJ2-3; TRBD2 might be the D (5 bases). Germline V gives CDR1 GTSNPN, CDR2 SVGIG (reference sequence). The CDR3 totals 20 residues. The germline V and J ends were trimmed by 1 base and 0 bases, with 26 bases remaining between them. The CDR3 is CAWSGAGLHDPIPSTDTQYF. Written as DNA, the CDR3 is TGTGCCTGGAGTGGAGCTGGACTGCATGACCCAATACCTAGCACAGATACGCAGTATTTT.

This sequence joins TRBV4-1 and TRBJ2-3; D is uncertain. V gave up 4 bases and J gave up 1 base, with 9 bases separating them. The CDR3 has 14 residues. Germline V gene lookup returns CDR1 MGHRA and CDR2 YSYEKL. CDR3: CASSRLTRTDTQYF. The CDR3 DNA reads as TGCGCCAGCAGCCGTCTCACACGCACAGATACGCAGTATTTT.

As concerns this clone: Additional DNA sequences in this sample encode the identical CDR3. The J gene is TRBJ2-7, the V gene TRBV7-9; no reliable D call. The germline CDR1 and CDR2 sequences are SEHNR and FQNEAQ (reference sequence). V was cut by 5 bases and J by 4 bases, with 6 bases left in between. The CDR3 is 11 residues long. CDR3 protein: CASSPGYEQYF. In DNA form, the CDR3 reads TGTGCCAGCAGCCCCGGGTACGAGCAGTACTTC. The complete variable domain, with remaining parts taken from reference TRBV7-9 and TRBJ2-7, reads DTGVSQNPRHKITKRGQNVTFRCDPISEHNRLYWYRQTLGQGPEFLTYFQNEAQLEKSRLLSDRFSAERPKGSFSTLEIQRTEQGDSAMYLCASSPGYEQYFGPGTRLTVT.

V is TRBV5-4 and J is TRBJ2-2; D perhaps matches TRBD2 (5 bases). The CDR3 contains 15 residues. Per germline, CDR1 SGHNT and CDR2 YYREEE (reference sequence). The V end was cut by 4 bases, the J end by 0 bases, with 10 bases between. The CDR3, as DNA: TGTGCCAGCAGCCGGACGGGAACGAACACCGGGGAGCTGTTTTTT. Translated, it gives CASSRTGTNTGELFF.

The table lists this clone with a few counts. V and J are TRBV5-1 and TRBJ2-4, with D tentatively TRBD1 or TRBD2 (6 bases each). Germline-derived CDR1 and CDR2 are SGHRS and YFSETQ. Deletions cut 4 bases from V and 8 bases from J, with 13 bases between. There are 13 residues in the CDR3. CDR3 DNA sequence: TGCGCCAGCAGCCGGAACAGGGAGGACATTCAGTACTTC. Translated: CASSRNREDIQYF.

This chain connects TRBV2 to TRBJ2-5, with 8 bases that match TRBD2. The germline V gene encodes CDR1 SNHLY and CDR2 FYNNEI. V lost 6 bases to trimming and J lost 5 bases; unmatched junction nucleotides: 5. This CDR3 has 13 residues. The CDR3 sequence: CASRLAAGETQYF. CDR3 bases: TGTGCCAGCAGACTAGCGGCGGGGGAGACCCAGTACTTC.

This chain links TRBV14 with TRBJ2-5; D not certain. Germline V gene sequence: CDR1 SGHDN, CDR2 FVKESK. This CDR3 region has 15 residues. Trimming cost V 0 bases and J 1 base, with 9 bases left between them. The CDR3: CASSQDGELQETQYF. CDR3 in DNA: TGTGCCAGCAGCCAAGATGGGGAACTCCAAGAGACCCAGTACTTC. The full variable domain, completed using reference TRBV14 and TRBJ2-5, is EAGVTQFPSHSVIEKGQTVTLRCDPISGHDNLYWYRRVMGKEIKFLLHFVKESKQDESGMPNNRFLAERTGGTYSTLKVQPAELEDSGVYFCASSQDGELQETQYFGPGTRLLVL.

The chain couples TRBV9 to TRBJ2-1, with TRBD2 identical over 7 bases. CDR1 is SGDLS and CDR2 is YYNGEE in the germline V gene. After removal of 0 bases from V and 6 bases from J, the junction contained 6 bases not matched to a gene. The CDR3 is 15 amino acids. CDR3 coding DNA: TGTGCCAGCAGCGTAGCGGCGCGGGGGTCCAATGAGCAGTTCTTC. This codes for CASSVAARGSNEQFF. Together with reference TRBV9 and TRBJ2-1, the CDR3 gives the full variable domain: DSGVTQTPKHLITATGQRVTLRCSPRSGDLSVYWYQQSLDQGLQFLIQYYNGEERAKGNILERFSAQQFPDLHSELNLSSLELGDSALYFCASSVAARGSNEQFFGPGTRLTVL.

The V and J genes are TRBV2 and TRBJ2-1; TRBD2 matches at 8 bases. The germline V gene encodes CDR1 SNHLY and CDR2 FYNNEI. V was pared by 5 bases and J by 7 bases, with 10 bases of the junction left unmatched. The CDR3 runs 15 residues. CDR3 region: CASSSRGARFNEQFF. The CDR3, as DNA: TGTGCCAGCAGTTCGCGGGGGGCCAGATTTAATGAGCAGTTCTTC.

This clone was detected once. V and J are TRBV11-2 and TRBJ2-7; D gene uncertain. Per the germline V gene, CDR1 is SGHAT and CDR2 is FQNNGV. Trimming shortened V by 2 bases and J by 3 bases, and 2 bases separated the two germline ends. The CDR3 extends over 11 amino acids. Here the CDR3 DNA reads TGTGCCAGCAGCTTACACTACGAGCAGTACTTC. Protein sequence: CASSLHYEQYF. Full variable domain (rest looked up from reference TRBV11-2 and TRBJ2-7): EAGVAQSPRYKIIEKRQSVAFWCNPISGHATLYWYQQILGQGPKLLIQFQNNGVVDDSQLPKDRFSAERLKGVDSTLKIQPAKLEDSAVYLCASSLHYEQYFGPGTRLTVT.

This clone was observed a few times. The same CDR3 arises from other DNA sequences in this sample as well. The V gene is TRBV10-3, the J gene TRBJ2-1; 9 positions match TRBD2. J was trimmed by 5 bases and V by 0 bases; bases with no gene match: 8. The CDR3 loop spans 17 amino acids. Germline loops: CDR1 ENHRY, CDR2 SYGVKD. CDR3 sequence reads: CAISESRASGDNNEQFF. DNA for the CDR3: TGTGCCATCAGTGAGTCGAGGGCTAGCGGGGACAACAATGAGCAGTTCTTC.

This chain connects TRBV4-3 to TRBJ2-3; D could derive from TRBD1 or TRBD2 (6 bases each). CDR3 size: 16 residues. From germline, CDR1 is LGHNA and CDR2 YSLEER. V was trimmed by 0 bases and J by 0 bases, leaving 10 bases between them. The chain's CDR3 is CASSQDQGTSTDTQYF. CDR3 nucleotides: TGCGCCAGCAGCCAAGATCAGGGGACTAGCACAGATACGCAGTATTTT.

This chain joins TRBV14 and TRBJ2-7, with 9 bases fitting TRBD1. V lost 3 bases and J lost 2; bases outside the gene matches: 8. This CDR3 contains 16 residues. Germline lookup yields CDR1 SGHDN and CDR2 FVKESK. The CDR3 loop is CASSQGPGQGTYEQYF. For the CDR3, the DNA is TGTGCCAGCAGCCAGGGACCGGGACAGGGAACCTACGAGCAGTACTTC.

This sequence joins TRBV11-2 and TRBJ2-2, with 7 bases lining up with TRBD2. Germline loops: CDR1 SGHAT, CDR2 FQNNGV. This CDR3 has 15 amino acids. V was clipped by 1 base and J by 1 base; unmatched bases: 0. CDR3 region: CASSLAGGNTGELFF. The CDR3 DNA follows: TGTGCCAGCAGCTTAGCGGGGGGGAACACCGGGGAGCTGTTTTTT.

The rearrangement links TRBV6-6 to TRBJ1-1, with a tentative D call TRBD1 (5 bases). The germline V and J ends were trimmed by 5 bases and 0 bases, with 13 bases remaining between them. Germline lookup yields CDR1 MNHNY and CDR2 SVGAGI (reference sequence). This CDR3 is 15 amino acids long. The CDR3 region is CASSLFGGVNTEAFF. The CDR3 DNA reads TGTGCCAGCAGTCTTTTTGGGGGGGTGAACACTGAAGCTTTCTTT.

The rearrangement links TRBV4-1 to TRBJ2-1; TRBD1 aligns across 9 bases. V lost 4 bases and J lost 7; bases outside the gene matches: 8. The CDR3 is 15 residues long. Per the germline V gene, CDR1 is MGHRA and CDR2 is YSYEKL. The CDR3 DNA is TGCGCCAGCAGCCGCATAGGGGGACAGGGAAATGAGCAGTTCTTC. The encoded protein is CASSRIGGQGNEQFF.

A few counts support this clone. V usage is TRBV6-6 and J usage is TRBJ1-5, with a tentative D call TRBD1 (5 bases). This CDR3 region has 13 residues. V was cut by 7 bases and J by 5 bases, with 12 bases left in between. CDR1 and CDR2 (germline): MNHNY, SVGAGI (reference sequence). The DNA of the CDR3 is TGTGCCAGCATAGACTCGGGGGATCAGCCCCAGCATTTT. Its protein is CASIDSGDQPQHF.

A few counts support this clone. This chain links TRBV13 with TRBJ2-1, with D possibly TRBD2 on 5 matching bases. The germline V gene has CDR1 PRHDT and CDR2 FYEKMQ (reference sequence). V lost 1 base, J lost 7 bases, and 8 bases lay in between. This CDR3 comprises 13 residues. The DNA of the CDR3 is TGTGCCAGCAGCTTAGTATCGGGGAATGAGCAGTTCTTC. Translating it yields CASSLVSGNEQFF.

The CDR3 loop reads CASSPFKGGLNTEAFF. For the CDR3, the DNA is TGCGCCAGCAGCCCCTTTAAGGGGGGACTGAACACTGAAGCTTTCTTT. The chain carries TRBV4-1 and TRBJ1-1; a weak D match, TRBD1 (6 bases). Trimming removed 4 bases at V and 0 bases at J, with 15 bases between. The CDR3 runs 16 residues. Germline CDR1 reads MGHRA; CDR2 reads YSYEKL.

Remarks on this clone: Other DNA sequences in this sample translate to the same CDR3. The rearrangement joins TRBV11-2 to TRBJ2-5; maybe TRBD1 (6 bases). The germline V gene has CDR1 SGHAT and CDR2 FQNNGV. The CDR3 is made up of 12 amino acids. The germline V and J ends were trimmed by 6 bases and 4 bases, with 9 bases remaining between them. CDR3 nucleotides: TGTGCCAGCAGTTTGGACAGAGAGACCCAGTACTTC. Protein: CASSLDRETQYF.

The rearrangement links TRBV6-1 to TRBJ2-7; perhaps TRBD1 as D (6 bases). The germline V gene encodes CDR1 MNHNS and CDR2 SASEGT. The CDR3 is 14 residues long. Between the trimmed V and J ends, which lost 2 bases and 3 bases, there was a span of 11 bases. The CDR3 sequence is CASSEQADSYEQYF. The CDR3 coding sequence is TGTGCCAGCAGTGAACAGGCGGACAGCTACGAGCAGTACTTC.

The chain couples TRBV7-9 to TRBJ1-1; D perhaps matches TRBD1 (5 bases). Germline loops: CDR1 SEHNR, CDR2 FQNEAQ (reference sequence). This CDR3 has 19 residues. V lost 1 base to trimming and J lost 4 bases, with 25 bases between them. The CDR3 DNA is TGTGCCAGCAGCTTAGAGTCACGGGGCCCGGAGGTACTGGGCACTGAAGCTTTCTTT. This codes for CASSLESRGPEVLGTEAFF.

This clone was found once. DNA for the CDR3: TGTGCCAGCAGCTTGGGACAGGTCTTCTATGGCTACACCTTC. Its protein product is CASSLGQVFYGYTF. V usage is TRBV5-6 and J usage is TRBJ1-2; D possibly corresponds to TRBD1 (6 bases). The CDR3 is 14 amino acids. The germline gives CDR1 SGHDT, CDR2 YYEEEE. V lost 0 bases to trimming and J lost 4 bases, with 10 bases between them.

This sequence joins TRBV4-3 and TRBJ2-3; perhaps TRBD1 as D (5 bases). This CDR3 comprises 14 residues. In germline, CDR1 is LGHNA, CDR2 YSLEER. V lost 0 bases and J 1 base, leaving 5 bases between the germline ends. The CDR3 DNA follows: TGCGCCAGCAGCCAAGACAGGGGCACAGATACGCAGTATTTT. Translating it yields CASSQDRGTDTQYF.

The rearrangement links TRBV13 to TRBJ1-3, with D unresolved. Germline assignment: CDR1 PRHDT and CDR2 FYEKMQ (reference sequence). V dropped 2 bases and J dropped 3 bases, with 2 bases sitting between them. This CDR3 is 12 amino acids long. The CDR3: CASSLSGNTIYF. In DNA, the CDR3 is TGTGCCAGCAGCTTAAGTGGAAACACCATATATTTT.

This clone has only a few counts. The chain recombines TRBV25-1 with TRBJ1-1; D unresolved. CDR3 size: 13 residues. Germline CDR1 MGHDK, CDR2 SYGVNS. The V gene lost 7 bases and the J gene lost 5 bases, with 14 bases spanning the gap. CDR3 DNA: TGTGCCAGCACATGGGGAGAGAGTACTGAAGCTTTCTTT. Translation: CASTWGESTEAFF.